This T cell receptor (beta chain) was found in a study of blood T cell repertoires in COVID-19. Across the study: Both acute and convalescent COVID-19 samples were obtained from the United States, Italy and Spain. T cells, B-cell-depleted T cells, or PBMCs supplied cDNA or gDNA.

V was clipped by 4 bases and J by 4 bases, with 16 bases between them. The germline V gene has CDR1 LGHNA and CDR2 YNFKEQ. The CDR3 totals 15 residues. Per the authors' pipeline: The authors estimated nucleated cell counts from reference gene primer amplification. The data were produced by immunoSEQ multiplex PCR, yet TCRdb's version contains in-frame clones alone and is incomplete. V and J calls and clone size are as listed in that table; D and trimming were resolved from the DNA. Found here are fewer than 80,000 clones, 80% to 95% of them singletons; the top ten hold approximately 5.5%. The V gene is TRBV4-2, the J gene TRBJ1-1; D is possibly TRBD1 (5 bases). Sequenced material: peripheral blood. The origin of this receptor is a human donor in a cohort sampled during active COVID-19. CDR3 in DNA: TGTGCCAGCAGCCGCCCGGCCTTAAGGGGCACTGAAGCTTTCTTT. Protein: CASSRPALRGTEAFF.